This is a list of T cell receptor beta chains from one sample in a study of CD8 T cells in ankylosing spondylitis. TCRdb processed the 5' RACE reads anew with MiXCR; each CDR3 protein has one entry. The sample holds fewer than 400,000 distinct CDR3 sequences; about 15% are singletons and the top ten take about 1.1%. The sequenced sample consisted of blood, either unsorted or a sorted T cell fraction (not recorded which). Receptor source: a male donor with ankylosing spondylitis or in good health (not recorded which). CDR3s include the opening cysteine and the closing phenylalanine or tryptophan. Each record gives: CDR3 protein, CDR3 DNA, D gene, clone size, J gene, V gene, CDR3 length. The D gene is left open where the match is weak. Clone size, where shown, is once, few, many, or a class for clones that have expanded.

CDR3aa: CASSLAGKEAFF
CDR3nt: TGCGCCAGCAGCTTGGCCGGCAAAGAAGCTTTCTTT
d_gene: -
abundance: -
j_gene: TRBJ1-1
v_gene: TRBV5-1
len: 12

CDR3aa: CSVGGGGGNQPQHF
CDR3nt: TGCAGCGTTGGCGGGGGGGGCGGCAATCAGCCCCAGCATTTT
d_gene: -
abundance: many
j_gene: TRBJ1-5
v_gene: TRBV29-1
len: 14

CDR3aa: CASSSPGGGQGNEQFF
CDR3nt: TGTGCCAGCAGTTCGCCTGGAGGGGGACAGGGGAATGAGCAGTTCTTC
d_gene: TRBD1
abundance: -
j_gene: TRBJ2-1
v_gene: TRBV6-5
len: 16

CDR3aa: CASSSPGANYGYTF
CDR3nt: TGTGCCAGCAGTTCACCCGGGGCTAACTATGGCTACACCTTC
d_gene: -
abundance: few
j_gene: TRBJ1-2
v_gene: TRBV12-3/TRBV12-4
len: 14

CDR3aa: CASSLLTENEQFF
CDR3nt: TGTGCCAGCAGCTTATTGACCGAGAATGAGCAGTTCTTC
d_gene: -
abundance: many
j_gene: TRBJ2-1
v_gene: TRBV7-9
len: 13

CDR3aa: CASSPLGDGETQYF
CDR3nt: TGCGCCAGCAGCCCTCTGGGGGATGGGGAGACCCAGTACTTC
d_gene: -
abundance: few
j_gene: TRBJ2-5
v_gene: TRBV5-1
len: 14

CDR3aa: CASSLGGQGSMDYGYTF
CDR3nt: TGTGCCAGCAGCTTAGGAGGACAGGGTAGTATGGACTATGGCTACACCTTC
d_gene: TRBD1
abundance: -
j_gene: TRBJ1-2
v_gene: TRBV7-2
len: 17

CDR3aa: CASSPILIPGQGGTGELFF
CDR3nt: TGTGCCAGCAGCCCCATCTTGATCCCGGGACAGGGAGGCACCGGGGAGCTGTTTTTT
d_gene: TRBD1
abundance: few
j_gene: TRBJ2-2
v_gene: TRBV14
len: 19

CDR3aa: CASSLGGQGADEQFF
CDR3nt: TGCGCCAGCAGCTTGGGGGGACAGGGTGCGGATGAGCAGTTCTTC
d_gene: TRBD1
abundance: few
j_gene: TRBJ2-1
v_gene: TRBV5-1
len: 15

CDR3aa: CSAREGSGNYYEQYF
CDR3nt: TGCAGTGCTAGAGAGGGGAGCGGGAACTACTACGAGCAGTACTTC
d_gene: TRBD2
abundance: -
j_gene: TRBJ2-7
v_gene: TRBV20-1
len: 15

CDR3aa: CASSFRTGGPYEQYF
CDR3nt: TGTGCCAGCAGCTTCCGGACAGGGGGCCCCTACGAGCAGTACTTC
d_gene: TRBD1
abundance: -
j_gene: TRBJ2-7
v_gene: TRBV7-2
len: 15

CDR3aa: CSVVGRQANTEAFF
CDR3nt: TGCAGCGTTGTAGGACGACAGGCGAACACTGAAGCTTTCTTT
d_gene: -
abundance: few
j_gene: TRBJ1-1
v_gene: TRBV29-1
len: 14

CDR3aa: CASSPFFSGANVLTF
CDR3nt: TGTGCCAGCAGCCCGTTTTTCTCTGGGGCCAACGTCCTGACTTTC
d_gene: -
abundance: few
j_gene: TRBJ2-6
v_gene: TRBV5-5
len: 15

CDR3aa: CASSFYGEDTGELFF
CDR3nt: TGCGCCAGCAGCTTTTATGGGGAGGACACCGGGGAGCTGTTTTTT
d_gene: -
abundance: many
j_gene: TRBJ2-2
v_gene: TRBV5-1
len: 15

CDR3aa: CASSQWASGQETQYF
CDR3nt: TGCGCCAGCAGCCAGTGGGCTAGCGGCCAAGAGACCCAGTACTTC
d_gene: TRBD2
abundance: -
j_gene: TRBJ2-5
v_gene: TRBV4-1
len: 15

CDR3aa: CASSSATGGRKAFF
CDR3nt: TGTGCCAGCAGCTCAGCGACAGGGGGTCGCAAAGCTTTCTTT
d_gene: TRBD1
abundance: many
j_gene: TRBJ1-1
v_gene: TRBV13
len: 14

CDR3aa: CASSYESNSWLDEQYF
CDR3nt: TGCGCCAGCAGCTACGAGTCAAACTCATGGCTCGACGAGCAGTACTTC
d_gene: -
abundance: -
j_gene: TRBJ2-7
v_gene: TRBV5-1
len: 16

CDR3aa: CASSWTSGGQGETQYF
CDR3nt: TGTGCCAGCAGTTGGACTAGCGGGGGCCAAGGGGAGACCCAGTACTTC
d_gene: TRBD2
abundance: few
j_gene: TRBJ2-5
v_gene: TRBV6-5
len: 16

CDR3aa: CASSLGGTYGYTF
CDR3nt: TGTGCCAGCAGTTTGGGGGGGACCTATGGCTACACCTTC
d_gene: -
abundance: few
j_gene: TRBJ1-2
v_gene: TRBV12-3/TRBV12-4
len: 13

CDR3aa: CAIRSDPYNEQFF
CDR3nt: TGTGCCATCAGGAGCGATCCCTACAATGAGCAGTTCTTC
d_gene: -
abundance: -
j_gene: TRBJ2-1
v_gene: TRBV10-3
len: 13

CDR3aa: CASSLKSGSTGELFF
CDR3nt: TGTGCCAGCAGCTTAAAATCAGGAAGTACCGGGGAGCTGTTTTTT
d_gene: -
abundance: many
j_gene: TRBJ2-2
v_gene: TRBV7-2
len: 15

CDR3aa: CASSPSGGLQETQYF
CDR3nt: TGTGCCAGCAGCCCTAGCGGGGGCCTCCAAGAGACCCAGTACTTC
d_gene: TRBD2
abundance: -
j_gene: TRBJ2-5
v_gene: TRBV5-6
len: 15

CDR3aa: CASSDLRGGYEQYF
CDR3nt: TGTGCCAGCAGTGACCTTAGAGGGGGGTACGAGCAGTACTTC
d_gene: -
abundance: few
j_gene: TRBJ2-7
v_gene: TRBV25-1
len: 14

CDR3aa: CASSLGTDNTGELFF
CDR3nt: TGCGCCAGCAGCTTGGGGACAGACAACACCGGGGAGCTGTTTTTT
d_gene: -
abundance: many
j_gene: TRBJ2-2
v_gene: TRBV5-1
len: 15

CDR3aa: CATSDQGQNTGELFF
CDR3nt: TGTGCCACCAGTGATCAGGGACAGAACACCGGGGAGCTGTTTTTT
d_gene: -
abundance: few
j_gene: TRBJ2-2
v_gene: TRBV24-1
len: 15

CDR3aa: CASSLRGTWDTGELFF
CDR3nt: TGTGCCAGCAGCTTGCGGGGGACCTGGGACACCGGGGAGCTGTTTTTT
d_gene: TRBD2
abundance: -
j_gene: TRBJ2-2
v_gene: TRBV11-1
len: 16

CDR3aa: CASTGIGGGEQYF
CDR3nt: TGTGCCAGCACCGGAATTGGGGGAGGCGAGCAGTACTTC
d_gene: -
abundance: -
j_gene: TRBJ2-7
v_gene: TRBV25-1
len: 13

CDR3aa: CASSQVSGNEQFF
CDR3nt: TGCGCCAGCAGCCAAGTCAGCGGCAATGAGCAGTTCTTC
d_gene: -
abundance: many
j_gene: TRBJ2-1
v_gene: TRBV4-1
len: 13